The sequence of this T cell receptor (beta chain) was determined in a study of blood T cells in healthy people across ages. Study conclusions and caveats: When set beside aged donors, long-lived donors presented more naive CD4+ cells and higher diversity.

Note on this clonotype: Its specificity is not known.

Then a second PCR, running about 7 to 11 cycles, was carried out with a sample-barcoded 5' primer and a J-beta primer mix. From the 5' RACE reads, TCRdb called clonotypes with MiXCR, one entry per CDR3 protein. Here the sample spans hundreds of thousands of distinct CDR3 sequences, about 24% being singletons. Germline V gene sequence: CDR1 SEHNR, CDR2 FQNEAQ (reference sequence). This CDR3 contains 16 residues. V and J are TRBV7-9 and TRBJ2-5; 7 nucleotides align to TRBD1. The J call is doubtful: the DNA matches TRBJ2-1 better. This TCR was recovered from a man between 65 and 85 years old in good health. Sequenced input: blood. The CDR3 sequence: CASSSTTGDTYNEQFF. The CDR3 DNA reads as TGTGCCAGCAGCTCAACCACAGGGGACACCTACAATGAGCAGTTCTTC.